The 22 T cell receptor beta chains presented below share a single source sample, sequenced in a study of blood T cell repertoires in COVID-19. TCRdb's copy holds only in-frame clones and misses some; the assay was immunoSEQ multiplex PCR. The table has roughly 100,000 clones, 81% seen once. The sequenced sample consisted of peripheral blood. These receptor sequences come from a man aged 80 or over with acute or convalescent COVID-19.

This clone was seen once. The CDR3 coding sequence is TGTGCCAGCTCACTCACTAGCGGGAGGGCACAAGACAATGAGCAGTTCTTC. It is translated as CASSLTSGRAQDNEQFF. The genes are TRBV18 and TRBJ2-1; 13 bases match TRBD2. With 4 bases clipped from V and 5 bases from J, the junction kept 8 bases outside the gene matches. The CDR3 contains 17 residues. Germline loops: CDR1 KGHSH, CDR2 LQKENI.

This clone is a singleton in its sample. This rearrangement joins TRBV28 to TRBJ1-5; D unresolved. This CDR3 spans 14 amino acids. Trimming pared 2 bases from V and 4 bases from J, leaving 9 bases between. CDR1 and CDR2 (germline): MDHEN, SYDVKM. The CDR3 bases are TGTGCCAGCAGTTTACAGGCAGTGAATCAGCCCCAGCATTTT. Translated, it gives CASSLQAVNQPQHF.

V is TRBV7-9 and J is TRBJ1-1, with 10 nucleotides matching TRBD1. V gave up 1 base and J gave up 0 bases; unmatched junction bases: 8. Per germline, CDR1 SEHNR and CDR2 FQNEAQ (reference sequence). The CDR3 contains 18 residues. As DNA, the CDR3 is TGTGCCAGCAGCTTAGATAGTGGACAGGGGGGCGTGAACACTGAAGCTTTCTTT. It translates to CASSLDSGQGGVNTEAFF. The full variable domain, rest sourced from reference TRBV7-9 and TRBJ1-1, is DTGVSQNPRHKITKRGQNVTFRCDPISEHNRLYWYRQTLGQGPEFLTYFQNEAQLEKSRLLSDRFSAERPKGSFSTLEIQRTEQGDSAMYLCASSLDSGQGGVNTEAFFGQGTRLTVV.

The gene calls are TRBV10-3 and TRBJ1-2; 8 bases line up with TRBD1. Germline CDR1 and CDR2: ENHRY and SYGVKD. The CDR3 consists of 14 residues. V lost 5 bases and J lost 4; bases outside the gene matches: 6. The CDR3 DNA reads TGTGCCATCAGTCCTTTTACAGGGGGCTATGGCTACACCTTC. It encodes CAISPFTGGYGYTF.

J is TRBJ1-3 and V is TRBV4-1; no definite D call. The V end was cut by 0 bases, the J end by 4 bases, with 10 bases between. Germline V CDR1 and CDR2: MGHRA, YSYEKL. The CDR3 contains 15 residues. The CDR3 is CASSQDEVYGNTIYF. CDR3 nucleotides: TGCGCCAGCAGCCAAGATGAGGTCTACGGAAACACCATATATTTT.

The chain carries TRBV7-9 and TRBJ1-6; perhaps TRBD1 as D (5 bases). Germline V gives CDR1 SEHNR, CDR2 FQNEAQ (reference sequence). This CDR3 spans 15 amino acids. The ends were cut back, 2 bases at V and 7 bases at J, with 12 bases in the middle. In nucleotides, the CDR3 is TGTGCCAGCAGCTTACTAGGGGCCAGGAATTCACCCCTCCACTTT. It encodes CASSLLGARNSPLHF.

V gene TRBV30 combines with J gene TRBJ1-5; D is possibly TRBD1 (6 bases). Germline V gives CDR1 GTSNPN, CDR2 SVGIG (reference sequence). There are 14 residues in the CDR3. Between the trimmed V and J ends, which lost 8 bases and 4 bases, there was a span of 18 bases. DNA of the CDR3: TGTGCCCTGGAAATTACAGGGAAGAATCAGCCCCAGCATTTT. Translating gives CALEITGKNQPQHF.

This clone was detected only a few times. The chain employs TRBV7-2 and TRBJ1-2; tentatively, D is TRBD1 (6 bases). The CDR3 consists of 14 residues. CDR1 SGHTA and CDR2 FQGNSA come from the germline V gene. The ends were cut back, 4 bases at V and 8 bases at J, with 17 bases in the middle. CDR3 nucleotide sequence: TGTGCCAGCAGCTCTCCCCCCACAGGGAGCGGCTACACCTTC. Residues: CASSSPPTGSGYTF.

The chain carries TRBV7-9 and TRBJ1-4; maybe TRBD1 (5 bases). V lost 1 base and J 6 bases, leaving 9 bases between the germline ends. CDR1 is SEHNR, CDR2 FQNEAQ, per germline (reference sequence). The CDR3 is made up of 14 amino acids. The CDR3 region has the DNA TGTGCCAGCAGCTTAGGGGGCGCCGATGAAAAACTGTTTTTT. Protein product: CASSLGGADEKLFF.

The chain is built from TRBV18 and TRBJ2-2; 9 bases match TRBD2. Germline loops: CDR1 KGHSH, CDR2 LQKENI. This CDR3 has 15 residues. Trimming took 6 bases from V and 5 from J; bases not matched to a gene: 7. The CDR3 nucleotides read TGTGCCAGCTCGGGGCTAGCGGGAAGGACCGGGGAGCTGTTTTTT. This codes for CASSGLAGRTGELFF.

The chain is built from TRBV5-1 and TRBJ2-3; TRBD2 agrees at 8 bases. The V segment lost 4 bases and the J segment 0 bases; nucleotides outside the gene matches: 10. The CDR3 covers 17 residues. Germline CDR1 and CDR2: SGHRS and YFSETQ. The CDR3 here is CASSPTFSGTSTDTQYF. The CDR3 nucleotides are TGCGCCAGCAGCCCAACTTTTAGCGGGACTAGCACAGATACGCAGTATTTT.

The table lists this clone with a few counts. The CDR3 sequence is CASMTDFNEKLFF. In DNA form, the CDR3 reads TGTGCCAGCATGACGGACTTTAATGAAAAACTGTTTTTT. This sequence joins TRBV28 and TRBJ1-4; no definite D call. The germline CDR1 and CDR2 sequences are MDHEN and SYDVKM. The V end lost 7 bases, the J end lost 4 bases, and 10 bases lay between the germline ends. The CDR3 runs to 13 residues.

There are many counts of this clone. Here the CDR3 reads CSVGQGVGYTF. DNA for the CDR3: TGCAGCGTCGGACAGGGGGTCGGCTACACCTTC. The rearrangement joins TRBV29-1 to TRBJ1-2, with 10 positions matching TRBD1. V was pared by 6 bases and J by 8 bases, with 3 bases of the junction left unmatched. Germline CDR1 reads SQVTM; CDR2 reads ANQGSEA. CDR3 size: 11 residues.

V and J are TRBV2 and TRBJ2-2; 13 bases match TRBD2. The CDR3 totals 17 residues. V lost 6 bases and J lost 4; bases outside the gene matches: 8. Per germline, CDR1 SNHLY and CDR2 FYNNEI. The CDR3 sequence is CASRRTSGSLGTGELFF. Written as DNA, the CDR3 is TGTGCCAGCAGACGGACTAGCGGGAGCCTTGGCACCGGGGAGCTGTTTTTT.

This chain links TRBV6-5 with TRBJ2-5; maybe TRBD1 (6 bases). Trimming left V 0 bases short and J 5 bases short, with 13 bases between. The CDR3 contains 15 residues. From germline, CDR1 is MNHEY and CDR2 SVGAGI. CDR3 loop: CASSYSGGGGETQYF. In DNA, the CDR3 is TGTGCCAGCAGTTACTCTGGTGGGGGCGGCGAGACCCAGTACTTC.

The V and J genes are TRBV7-2 and TRBJ2-6; D is perhaps TRBD1 (6 bases). The CDR3 sequence is 18 residues long. Germline V gene data show CDR1 as SGHTA and CDR2 as FQGNSA. The V end lost 0 bases, the J end lost 0 bases, and 12 bases lay between the germline ends. DNA of the CDR3: TGTGCCAGCAGCTTAGCGGGACACAGAAACTCTGGGGCCAACGTCCTGACTTTC. Translated: CASSLAGHRNSGANVLTF. Combining the CDR3 with reference TRBV7-2 and TRBJ2-6 gives the whole variable domain GAGVSQSPSNKVTEKGKDVELRCDPISGHTALYWYRQSLGQGLEFLIYFQGNSAPDKSGLPSDRFSAERTGGSVSTLTIQRTQQEDSAVYLCASSLAGHRNSGANVLTFGAGSRLTVL.

This sequence joins TRBV28 and TRBJ2-7; TRBD2 matches 7 bases. The CDR3 contains 16 residues. Germline V gives CDR1 MDHEN, CDR2 SYDVKM. V lost 11 bases to trimming and J lost 1 base; unmatched junction nucleotides: 17. DNA for the CDR3: TGTGCCGCCAAAGACCGGGGCGGGAGCGGTTCCTACGAGCAGTACTTC. It translates to CAAKDRGGSGSYEQYF.

The chain joins TRBV3-1 (or the pseudogene TRBV3-2) to TRBJ1-5; no clear D gene. The CDR3 extends over 15 amino acids. The germline V gene encodes CDR1 LGHDT and CDR2 YNNKEL (reference sequence). With 2 bases removed from V and 0 bases from J, the gap between germline ends came to 8 bases. In nucleotides, the CDR3 is TGTGCCAGCAGCCAATCTTTACATAGCAATCAGCCCCAGCATTTT. It specifies CASSQSLHSNQPQHF.

This clone was observed a few times. CDR3 amino acids: CASSQLGGPEYNEQFF. The CDR3 coding sequence is TGTGCCAGCAGCCAACTCGGGGGGCCGGAGTACAATGAGCAGTTCTTC. The chain links TRBV14 to TRBJ2-1; D is possibly TRBD2 (7 bases). CDR3 length: 16 amino acids. Germline V gives CDR1 SGHDN, CDR2 FVKESK. The V end was cut by 2 bases, the J end by 4 bases, with 15 bases between.

The chain combines TRBV27 with TRBJ2-1; TRBD2 matches at 8 bases. CDR3 length equals 17 residues. The germline V gene has CDR1 MNHEY and CDR2 SMNVEV (reference sequence). Trimming at V came to 8 bases and at J to 0 bases, leaving 12 bases not matched to a gene. This chain's CDR3 is CASSRFTSGVSYNEQFF. CDR3 nucleotides: TGTGCCAGCTCAAGATTCACTAGCGGCGTCTCCTACAATGAGCAGTTCTTC.

The rearrangement links TRBV2 to TRBJ1-2; D remains ambiguous. CDR1 is SNHLY, CDR2 FYNNEI, per germline. V shed 8 bases and J shed 4 bases, with 20 bases lying between them. The CDR3 extends over 15 amino acids. In DNA form, the CDR3 reads TGTGCCAGCTCCTCGGGGAACCCCCGCGGCTATGGCTACACCTTC. Residues: CASSSGNPRGYGYTF.

The J gene is TRBJ1-1, the V gene TRBV27; D is uncertain. The CDR3 consists of 12 residues. V was pared by 9 bases and J by 2 bases, with 10 bases between. Germline V gene lookup returns CDR1 MNHEY and CDR2 SMNVEV (reference sequence). CDR3 region: CASYTDNTEAFF. CDR3 DNA: TGTGCCAGTTACACAGATAACACTGAAGCTTTCTTT.